These T cell receptor beta chains were read from a single sample in a study of T cell responses to AZD1222 COVID-19 vaccine. This table comes from immunoSEQ multiplex PCR, and its TCRdb copy is limited to in-frame clones, with some not included. The sample contains nearly 200,000 clones, 93% of which appear only once. The source material was peripheral blood, sampled 28 days after the second AZD1222 dose. These receptors were collected from an adult who received the AZD1222 COVID-19 vaccine. Each CDR3 is given with its conserved first and last residue. The order of the fields is J gene, clone size, V gene, D gene, CDR3 protein, CDR3 DNA. The D gene is left open where the match is weak. Clone sizes are given selectively: once, few, many, or a class where the clone is expanded.

TRBJ2-7 | - | TRBV5-1 | TRBD1 | CASSSSRDRAPYEQYF | TGCGCCAGCAGCTCCTCCCGGGACAGGGCGCCCTACGAGCAGTACTTC
TRBJ2-3 | - | TRBV10-3 | - | CAIRARGTDTQYF | TGTGCCATCAGGGCACGGGGTACAGATACGCAGTATTTT
TRBJ2-1 | - | TRBV19 | TRBD2 | CASSRFGTSGGSSYNEQFF | TGTGCCAGTAGTCGCTTTGGGACTAGCGGGGGGAGCTCCTACAATGAGCAGTTCTTC
TRBJ1-3 | - | TRBV15 | - | CATSSAPGHDRNTIYF | TGTGCCACCAGCAGCGCTCCGGGACACGACCGAAACACCATATATTTT
TRBJ1-5 | - | TRBV19 | - | CASSGRSGRVNQPQHF | TGTGCCAGTAGTGGCCGCTCCGGGAGGGTCAATCAGCCCCAGCATTTT
TRBJ1-5 | - | TRBV28 | TRBD1 | CASIPGTGYQPQHF | TGTGCCAGCATCCCGGGGACAGGCTATCAGCCCCAGCATTTT
TRBJ1-3 | - | TRBV7-2 | - | CASSDGQGNTIYF | TGTGCCAGCAGCGACGGACAGGGAAACACCATATATTTT
TRBJ1-1 | - | TRBV12-3/TRBV12-4 | - | CASSFDPVPEAFF | TGTGCCAGCAGTTTCGACCCGGTGCCTGAAGCTTTCTTT
TRBJ1-1 | - | TRBV7-3 | - | CASSPHIGKNTEAFF | TGTGCCAGCAGCCCCCATATAGGAAAAAACACTGAAGCTTTCTTT
TRBJ1-5 | - | TRBV27 | - | CASSPRSNQPQHF | TGTGCCAGCAGTCCCCGTAGCAATCAGCCCCAGCATTTT
TRBJ2-7 | - | TRBV6-5 | - | CASSPTLGRHEQYF | TGTGCCAGCAGCCCCACTTTAGGGCGACACGAGCAGTACTTC
TRBJ1-3 | once | TRBV11-2 | - | CASSLALHSGNTIYF | TGTGCCAGCAGCTTAGCCCTCCACTCTGGAAACACCATATATTTT
TRBJ2-2 | - | TRBV7-8 | TRBD1 | CASSPWDRERTGELFF | TGTGCCAGCAGCCCATGGGACAGGGAGCGCACCGGGGAGCTGTTTTTT
TRBJ2-3 | - | TRBV30 | - | CAWTSTDTQYF | TGTGCCTGGACTAGCACAGATACGCAGTATTTT
TRBJ2-7 | - | TRBV5-1 | - | CASSLAGWEQYF | TGCGCCAGCAGCTTGGCTGGTTGGGAGCAGTACTTC
TRBJ2-7 | - | TRBV4-1 | TRBD1 | CASSLTGGFYEQYF | TGCGCCAGCAGCCTGACAGGGGGTTTCTACGAGCAGTACTTC
TRBJ1-4 | - | TRBV4-1 | - | CASSQGRASQTPNEKLFF | TGCGCCAGCAGCCAAGGCCGAGCCTCCCAGACCCCTAATGAAAAACTGTTTTTT
TRBJ2-6 | - | TRBV15 | - | CATSRDKGVDVLTF | TGTGCCACCAGCAGAGATAAGGGGGTGGACGTCCTGACTTTC
TRBJ2-7 | - | TRBV9 | - | CASSVAEGSSYEQYF | TGTGCCAGCAGCGTAGCTGAGGGAAGCTCCTACGAGCAGTACTTC
TRBJ1-5 | - | TRBV7-2 | TRBD1 | CASSKNAGTASNQPQHF | TGTGCCAGCAGCAAAAACGCCGGGACAGCTTCCAATCAGCCCCAGCATTTT
TRBJ1-3 | - | TRBV6-6 | - | CASSRQNSGNTIYF | TGTGCCAGCAGCCGGCAGAACTCTGGAAACACCATATATTTT
TRBJ2-7 | - | TRBV15 | - | CATSPNLRGTRDYEQYF | TGTGCCACCAGCCCGAACTTGAGAGGGACAAGGGATTACGAGCAGTACTTC
TRBJ1-2 | - | TRBV7-9 | - | CASSWSPHYGYTF | TGTGCCAGCAGCTGGTCGCCTCACTATGGCTACACCTTC
TRBJ2-5 | - | TRBV5-4 | - | CASSFGDWKTQYF | TGTGCCAGCAGCTTTGGGGACTGGAAGACCCAGTACTTC
TRBJ1-6 | - | TRBV7-2 | - | CASSLAGSRGSPLHF | TGTGCCAGCAGCTTAGCTGGCAGCAGGGGTTCACCCCTCCACTTT
TRBJ1-6 | - | TRBV7-2 | - | CASRFTGNSPLHF | TGTGCCAGCAGATTCACAGGGAATTCACCCCTCCACTTT
TRBJ2-7 | once | TRBV4-3 | TRBD1 | CASSQGFQGAGYEQYF | TGCGCCAGCAGCCAAGGTTTCCAGGGGGCAGGGTACGAGCAGTACTTC
TRBJ2-1 | - | TRBV6-4 | TRBD1 | CASSEGTGGSYNEQFF | TGTGCCAGCAGTGAAGGGACAGGGGGCTCCTACAATGAGCAGTTCTTC
TRBJ1-4 | once | TRBV5-6 | - | CASSLGARNEKLFF | TGTGCCAGCAGCTTGGGGGCCCGTAATGAAAAACTGTTTTTT
TRBJ1-1 | - | TRBV12-3/TRBV12-4 | - | CASMRQVNTEAFF | TGTGCCAGCATGCGACAGGTGAACACTGAAGCTTTCTTT
TRBJ1-2 | - | TRBV19 | - | CASSSRDEANYGYTF | TGTGCCAGTAGTAGTCGGGACGAAGCTAACTATGGCTACACCTTC
TRBJ1-6 | once | TRBV5-1 | TRBD1 | CASSSDRWDSPLHF | TGCGCCAGCAGCTCGGACAGGTGGGATTCACCCCTCCACTTT
TRBJ1-1 | few | TRBV24-1 | - | CATSSGQGTEAFF | TGTGCCACCAGCTCCGGCCAGGGCACTGAAGCTTTCTTT
TRBJ2-1 | - | TRBV6-2/TRBV6-3 | - | CASSYSRTLEQFF | TGTGCCAGCAGTTACTCGAGGACACTCGAGCAGTTCTTC
TRBJ1-1 | - | TRBV9 | TRBD1 | CASSVGQGVGWTEAFF | TGTGCCAGCAGCGTAGGGCAGGGGGTCGGGTGGACTGAAGCTTTCTTT
TRBJ1-6 | - | TRBV7-2 | - | CASRPGLESFDSPLHF | TGTGCCAGCAGACCTGGTTTAGAAAGTTTCGATTCACCCCTCCACTTT
TRBJ1-3 | - | TRBV10-3 | - | CAISGGSADTGNTIYF | TGTGCCATCAGTGGGGGGTCAGCGGATACTGGAAACACCATATATTTT
TRBJ1-2 | - | TRBV6-2/TRBV6-3 | - | CASSYQGRYGYTF | TGTGCCAGCAGTTATCAGGGGAGGTATGGCTACACCTTC
TRBJ1-5 | - | TRBV3-1/TRBV3-2 | TRBD1 | CASSQETGTGKQPQHF | TGTGCCAGCAGCCAAGAGACCGGGACAGGGAAACAGCCCCAGCATTTT
TRBJ1-1 | - | TRBV27 | - | CATVPNRLSYTEAFF | TGTGCCACCGTCCCTAACAGGCTCTCGTACACTGAAGCTTTCTTT
TRBJ1-5 | - | TRBV6-5 | - | CASSTLKGYQPQHF | TGTGCCAGCAGTACTTTAAAGGGGTACCAGCCCCAGCATTTT
TRBJ2-5 | many | TRBV6-1 | - | CASSNSAGALETQYF | TGTGCCAGCAGCAATTCCGCGGGGGCTTTAGAGACCCAGTACTTC
TRBJ2-1 | - | TRBV6-4 | TRBD1 | CASSDFNRGARWDEQFF | TGTGCCAGCAGTGACTTCAACAGGGGCGCCCGATGGGATGAGCAGTTCTTC
TRBJ1-2 | - | TRBV6-1 | - | CASSDLGTNYGYTF | TGTGCCAGCAGTGACCTCGGCACGAACTATGGCTACACCTTC
TRBJ1-4 | once | TRBV27 | - | CASSLGGSSNEKLFF | TGTGCCAGCAGTTTAGGCGGCAGCTCTAATGAAAAACTGTTTTTT
TRBJ1-1 | - | TRBV2 | TRBD1 | CASSWTGGTEAFF | TGTGCCAGCAGTTGGACAGGGGGGACTGAAGCTTTCTTT
TRBJ1-5 | - | TRBV7-6 | - | CASSLSVRAVGQPQHF | TGTGCCAGCAGCTTGTCCGTCAGGGCGGTGGGACAGCCCCAGCATTTT
TRBJ2-7 | once | TRBV2 | TRBD2 | CASSLLAGRNEQYF | TGTGCCAGCAGCTTACTAGCGGGGAGGAACGAGCAGTACTTC
TRBJ2-5 | - | TRBV6-2/TRBV6-3 | TRBD2 | CASCLAGGWETQYF | TGTGCCAGCTGCCTGGCGGGGGGGTGGGAGACCCAGTACTTC